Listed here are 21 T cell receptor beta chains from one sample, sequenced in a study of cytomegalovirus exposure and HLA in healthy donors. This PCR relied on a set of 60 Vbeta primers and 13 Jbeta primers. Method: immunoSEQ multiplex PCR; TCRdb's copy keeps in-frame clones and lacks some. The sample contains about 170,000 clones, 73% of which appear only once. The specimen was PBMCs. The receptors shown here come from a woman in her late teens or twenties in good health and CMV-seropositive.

CDR3 sequence: CASSQGGTGGTGEQFF. In DNA, the CDR3 is TGTGCCAGCAGCCAAGGGGGGACAGGGGGAACGGGTGAGCAGTTCTTC. The rearrangement joins TRBV4-2 to TRBJ2-1; 11 bases are shared with TRBD1. V shed 1 base and J 9 bases; nucleotides not matched to a gene: 8. The CDR3 spans 16 residues. Per germline, CDR1 LGHNA and CDR2 YNFKEQ.

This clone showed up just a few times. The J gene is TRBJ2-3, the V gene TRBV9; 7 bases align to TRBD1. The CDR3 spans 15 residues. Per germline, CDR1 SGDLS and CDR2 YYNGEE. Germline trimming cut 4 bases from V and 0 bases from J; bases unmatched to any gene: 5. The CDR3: CASSITGVSTDTQYF. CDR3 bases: TGTGCCAGCAGCATTACAGGGGTTAGCACAGATACGCAGTATTTT.

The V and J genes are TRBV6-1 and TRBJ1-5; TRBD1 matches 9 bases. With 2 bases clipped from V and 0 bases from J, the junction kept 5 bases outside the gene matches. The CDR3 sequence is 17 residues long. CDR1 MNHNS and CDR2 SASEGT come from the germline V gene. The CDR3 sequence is CASSETQGAYSNQPQHF. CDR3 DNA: TGTGCCAGCAGTGAAACACAGGGGGCGTATAGCAATCAGCCCCAGCATTTT.

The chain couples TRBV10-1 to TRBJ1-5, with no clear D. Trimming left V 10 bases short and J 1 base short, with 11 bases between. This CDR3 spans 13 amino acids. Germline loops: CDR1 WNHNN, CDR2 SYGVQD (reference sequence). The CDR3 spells CAIRRHSNQPQHF. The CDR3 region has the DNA TGCGCCATCCGGAGGCACAGCAATCAGCCCCAGCATTTT.

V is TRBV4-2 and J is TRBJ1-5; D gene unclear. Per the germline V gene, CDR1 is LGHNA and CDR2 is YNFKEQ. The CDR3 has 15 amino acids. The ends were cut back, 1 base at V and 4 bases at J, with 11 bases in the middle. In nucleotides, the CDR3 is TGTGCCAGCAGCCAAGGGAGTCAACCGAATCAGCCCCAGCATTTT. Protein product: CASSQGSQPNQPQHF.

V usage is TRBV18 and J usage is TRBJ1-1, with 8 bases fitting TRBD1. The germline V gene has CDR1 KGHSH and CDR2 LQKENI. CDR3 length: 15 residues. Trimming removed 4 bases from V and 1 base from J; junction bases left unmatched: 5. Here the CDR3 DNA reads TGTGCCAGCTCACTAGGACAGGGACAGAACACTGAAGCTTTCTTT. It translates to CASSLGQGQNTEAFF.

The CDR3 DNA is TGTGCCAGCAGCGACGGTTTTCTAGCGGGGGGGGATGAGCAGTTCTTC. Amino acid sequence: CASSDGFLAGGDEQFF. This chain links TRBV2 with TRBJ2-1, with 12 bases identical to TRBD2. The CDR3 has 16 amino acids. The V gene's germline CDR1 is SNHLY and CDR2 FYNNEI. V gave up 6 bases and J gave up 8 bases; unmatched junction bases: 11.

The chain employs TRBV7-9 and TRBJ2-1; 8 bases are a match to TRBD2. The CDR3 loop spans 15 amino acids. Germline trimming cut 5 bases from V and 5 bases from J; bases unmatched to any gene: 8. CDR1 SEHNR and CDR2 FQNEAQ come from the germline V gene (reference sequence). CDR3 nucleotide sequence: TGTGCCAGCAGCATATGGCGGGGGGTCGACAATGAGCAGTTCTTC. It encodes CASSIWRGVDNEQFF.

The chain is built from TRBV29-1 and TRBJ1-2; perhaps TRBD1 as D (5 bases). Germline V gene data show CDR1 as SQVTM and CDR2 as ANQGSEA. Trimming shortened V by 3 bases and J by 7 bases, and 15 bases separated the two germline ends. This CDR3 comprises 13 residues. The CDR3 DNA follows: TGCAGCGTTGAGCTTTCAGGGATTGCTGGCTACACCTTC. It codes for CSVELSGIAGYTF. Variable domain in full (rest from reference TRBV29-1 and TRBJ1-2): SAVISQKPSRDICQRGTSLTIQCQVDSQVTMMFWYRQQPGQSLTLIATANQGSEATYESGFVIDKFPISRPNLTFSTLTVSNMSPEDSSIYLCSVELSGIAGYTFGSGTRLTVV.

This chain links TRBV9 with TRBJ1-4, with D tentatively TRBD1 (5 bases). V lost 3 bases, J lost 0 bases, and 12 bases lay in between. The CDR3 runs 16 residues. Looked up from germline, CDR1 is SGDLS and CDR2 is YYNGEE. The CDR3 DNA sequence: TGTGCCAGCAGCGATGGACACCCAGCAACTAATGAAAAACTGTTTTTT. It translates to CASSDGHPATNEKLFF.

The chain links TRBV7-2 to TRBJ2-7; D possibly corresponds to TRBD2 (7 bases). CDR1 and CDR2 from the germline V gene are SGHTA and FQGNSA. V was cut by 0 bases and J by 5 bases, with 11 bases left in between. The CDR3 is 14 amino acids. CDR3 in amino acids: CASSLAGGPHEQYF. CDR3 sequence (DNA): TGTGCCAGCAGCTTAGCGGGGGGGCCTCACGAGCAGTACTTC.

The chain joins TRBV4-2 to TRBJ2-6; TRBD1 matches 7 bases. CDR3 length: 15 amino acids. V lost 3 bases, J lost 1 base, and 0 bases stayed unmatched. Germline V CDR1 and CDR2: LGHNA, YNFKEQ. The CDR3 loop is CASSQTGSGANVLTF. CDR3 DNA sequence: TGTGCCAGCAGCCAGACAGGGTCTGGGGCCAACGTCCTGACTTTC.

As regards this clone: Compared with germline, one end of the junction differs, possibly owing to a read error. The CDR3: CASSMGAAAF. CDR3 in DNA: TGTGCCAGCTCTATGGGGGCCGCGGCCTTC. The chain joins TRBV6-1 to TRBJ1-2, with a possible D match to TRBD1 (6 bases). CDR3 length equals 10 residues. Germline V gene lookup returns CDR1 MNHNS and CDR2 SASEGT.

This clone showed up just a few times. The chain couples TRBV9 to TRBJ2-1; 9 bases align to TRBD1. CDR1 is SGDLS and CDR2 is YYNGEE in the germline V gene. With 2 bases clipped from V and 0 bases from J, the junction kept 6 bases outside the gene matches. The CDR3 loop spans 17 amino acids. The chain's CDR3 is CASSVGDRVSSYNEQFF. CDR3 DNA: TGTGCCAGCAGCGTGGGGGACAGGGTCAGCTCCTACAATGAGCAGTTCTTC.

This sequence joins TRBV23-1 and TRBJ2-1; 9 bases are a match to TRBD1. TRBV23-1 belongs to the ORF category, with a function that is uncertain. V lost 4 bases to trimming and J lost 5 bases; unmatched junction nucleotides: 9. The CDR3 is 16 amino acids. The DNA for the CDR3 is TGCGCCAGCAGTCCCTCCCTCGGACAGGGGAACAATGAGCAGTTCTTC. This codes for CASSPSLGQGNNEQFF.

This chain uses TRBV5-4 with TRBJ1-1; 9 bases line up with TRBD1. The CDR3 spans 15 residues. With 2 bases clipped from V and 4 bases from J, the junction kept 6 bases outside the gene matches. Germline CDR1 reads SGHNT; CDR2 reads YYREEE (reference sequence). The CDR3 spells CASSFPGQGSTEAFF. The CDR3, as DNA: TGTGCCAGCAGCTTTCCGGGACAGGGATCCACTGAAGCTTTCTTT. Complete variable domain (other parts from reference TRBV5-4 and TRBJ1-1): ETGVTQSPTHLIKTRGQQVTLRCSSQSGHNTVSWYQQALGQGPQFIFQYYREEENGRGNFPPRFSGLQFPNYSSELNVNALELDDSALYLCASSFPGQGSTEAFFGQGTRLTVV.

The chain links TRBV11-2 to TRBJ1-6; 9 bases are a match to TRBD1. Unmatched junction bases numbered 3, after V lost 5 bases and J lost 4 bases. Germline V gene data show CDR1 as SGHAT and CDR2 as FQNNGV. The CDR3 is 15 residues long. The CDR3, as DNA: TGTGCCAGCAGCCTGGACAGGGGATATAATTCACCCCTCCACTTT. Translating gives CASSLDRGYNSPLHF.

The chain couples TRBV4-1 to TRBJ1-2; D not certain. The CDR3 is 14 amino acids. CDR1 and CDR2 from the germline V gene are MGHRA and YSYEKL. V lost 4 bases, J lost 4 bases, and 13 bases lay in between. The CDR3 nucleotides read TGCGCCAGCAGCCCGTTCGATAGAACCTATGGCTACACCTTC. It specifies CASSPFDRTYGYTF.

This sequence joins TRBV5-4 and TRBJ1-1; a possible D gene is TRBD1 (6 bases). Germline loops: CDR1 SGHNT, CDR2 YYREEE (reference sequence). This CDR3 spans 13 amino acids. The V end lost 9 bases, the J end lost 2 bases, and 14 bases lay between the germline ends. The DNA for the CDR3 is TGTGCCACAGCAGAGGGACAAAACACTGAAGCTTTCTTT. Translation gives CATAEGQNTEAFF.

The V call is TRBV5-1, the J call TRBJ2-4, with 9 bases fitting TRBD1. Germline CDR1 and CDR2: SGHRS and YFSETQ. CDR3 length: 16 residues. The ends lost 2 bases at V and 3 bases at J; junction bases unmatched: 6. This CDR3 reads CASSLPTGGGKNIQYF. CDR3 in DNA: TGCGCCAGCAGCTTACCGACAGGGGGAGGCAAAAACATTCAGTACTTC.

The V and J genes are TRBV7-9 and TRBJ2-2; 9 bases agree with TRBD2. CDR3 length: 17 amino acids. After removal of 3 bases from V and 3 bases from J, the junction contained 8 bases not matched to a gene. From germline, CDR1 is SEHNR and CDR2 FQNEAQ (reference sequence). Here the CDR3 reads CASSLGAGGRHTGELFF. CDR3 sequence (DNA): TGTGCCAGCAGCTTGGGAGCGGGGGGTCGCCACACCGGGGAGCTGTTTTTT.